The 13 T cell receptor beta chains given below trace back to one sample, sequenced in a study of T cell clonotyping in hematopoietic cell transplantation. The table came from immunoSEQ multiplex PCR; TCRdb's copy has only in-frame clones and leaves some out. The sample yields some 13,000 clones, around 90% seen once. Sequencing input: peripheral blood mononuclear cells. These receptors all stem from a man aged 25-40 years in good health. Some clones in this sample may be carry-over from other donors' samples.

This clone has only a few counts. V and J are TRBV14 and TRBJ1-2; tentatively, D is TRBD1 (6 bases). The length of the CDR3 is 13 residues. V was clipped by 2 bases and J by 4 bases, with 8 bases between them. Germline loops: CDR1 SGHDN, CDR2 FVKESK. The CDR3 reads CASSQQGTYGYTF. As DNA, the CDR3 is TGTGCCAGCAGCCAACAGGGGACCTATGGCTACACCTTC.

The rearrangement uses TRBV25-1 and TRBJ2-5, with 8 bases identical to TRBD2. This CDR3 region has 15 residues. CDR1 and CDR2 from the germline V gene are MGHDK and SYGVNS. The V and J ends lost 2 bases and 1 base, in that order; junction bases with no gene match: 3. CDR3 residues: CASSELSGIQETQYF. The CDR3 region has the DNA TGTGCCAGCAGTGAACTTAGCGGGATCCAAGAGACCCAGTACTTC.

CDR3 protein: CARRPTGTYEQYF. CDR3 coding DNA: TGTGCCAGACGTCCGACAGGCACCTACGAGCAGTACTTC. The chain uses TRBV2 and TRBJ2-7; D may be TRBD1 (6 bases). The V end lost 9 bases, the J end lost 2 bases, and 14 bases lay between the germline ends. The germline V gene has CDR1 SNHLY and CDR2 FYNNEI. This CDR3 is built from 13 residues.

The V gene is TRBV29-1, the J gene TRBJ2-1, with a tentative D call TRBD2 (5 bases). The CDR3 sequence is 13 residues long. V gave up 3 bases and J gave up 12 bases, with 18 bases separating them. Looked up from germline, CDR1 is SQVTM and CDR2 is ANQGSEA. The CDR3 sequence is CSVDRGLAFGQFF. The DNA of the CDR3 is TGCAGCGTTGATCGCGGGCTGGCTTTCGGGCAGTTCTTC.

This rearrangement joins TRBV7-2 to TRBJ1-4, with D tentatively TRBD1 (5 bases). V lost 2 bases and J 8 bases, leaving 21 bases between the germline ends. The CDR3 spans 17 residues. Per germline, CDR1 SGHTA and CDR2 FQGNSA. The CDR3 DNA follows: TGTGCCAGCAGCTTACGGGCCGGCGGGGCCCTAGGGGAAAAACTGTTTTTT. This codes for CASSLRAGGALGEKLFF.

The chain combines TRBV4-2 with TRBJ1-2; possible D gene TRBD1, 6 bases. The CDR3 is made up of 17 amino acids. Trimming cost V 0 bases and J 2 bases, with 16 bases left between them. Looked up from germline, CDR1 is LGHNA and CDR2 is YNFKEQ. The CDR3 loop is CASSQDSTRGPNYGYTF. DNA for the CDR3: TGTGCCAGCAGCCAAGATTCGACCCGGGGGCCGAACTATGGCTACACCTTC.

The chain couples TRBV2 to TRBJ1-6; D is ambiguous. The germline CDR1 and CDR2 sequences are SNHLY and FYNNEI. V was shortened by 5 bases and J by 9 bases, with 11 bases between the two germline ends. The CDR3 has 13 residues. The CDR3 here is CASSPRQTSPLHF. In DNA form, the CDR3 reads TGTGCCAGCAGTCCCCGCCAGACTTCACCCCTCCACTTT.

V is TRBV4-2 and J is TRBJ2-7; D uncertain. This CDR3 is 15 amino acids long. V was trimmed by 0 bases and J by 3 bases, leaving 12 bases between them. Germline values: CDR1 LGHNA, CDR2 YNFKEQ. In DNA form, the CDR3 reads TGTGCCAGCAGCCAAGATCTACTACCCAACTACGAGCAGTACTTC. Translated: CASSQDLLPNYEQYF.

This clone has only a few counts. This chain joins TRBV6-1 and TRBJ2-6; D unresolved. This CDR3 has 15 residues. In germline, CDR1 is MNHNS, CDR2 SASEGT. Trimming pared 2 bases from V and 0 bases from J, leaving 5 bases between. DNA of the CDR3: TGTGCCAGCAGTGAACAGAGCTCTGGGGCCAACGTCCTGACTTTC. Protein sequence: CASSEQSSGANVLTF.

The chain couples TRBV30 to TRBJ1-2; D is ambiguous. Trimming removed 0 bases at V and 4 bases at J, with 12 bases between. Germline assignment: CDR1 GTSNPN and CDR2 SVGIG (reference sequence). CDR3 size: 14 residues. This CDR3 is CAWSVGQSLYGYTF. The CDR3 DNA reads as TGTGCCTGGAGTGTAGGGCAGTCCCTCTATGGCTACACCTTC. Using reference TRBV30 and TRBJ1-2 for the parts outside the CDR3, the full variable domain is SQTIHQWPATLVQPVGSPLSLECTVEGTSNPNLYWYRQAAGRGLQLLFYSVGIGQISSEVPQNLSASRPQDRQFILSSKKLLLSDSGFYLCAWSVGQSLYGYTFGSGTRLTVV.

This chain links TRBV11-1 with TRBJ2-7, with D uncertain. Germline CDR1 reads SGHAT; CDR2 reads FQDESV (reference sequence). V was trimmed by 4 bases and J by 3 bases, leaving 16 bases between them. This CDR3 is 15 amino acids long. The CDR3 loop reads CASSSAGPHLYEQYF. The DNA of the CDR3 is TGTGCCAGCAGCTCCGCAGGACCTCACCTCTACGAGCAGTACTTC.

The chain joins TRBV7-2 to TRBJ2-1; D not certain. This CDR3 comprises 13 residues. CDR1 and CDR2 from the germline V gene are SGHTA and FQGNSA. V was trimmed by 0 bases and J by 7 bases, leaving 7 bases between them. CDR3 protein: CASSLAKGNEQFF. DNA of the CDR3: TGTGCCAGCAGCTTAGCGAAAGGGAATGAGCAGTTCTTC. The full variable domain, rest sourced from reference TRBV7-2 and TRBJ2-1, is GAGVSQSPSNKVTEKGKDVELRCDPISGHTALYWYRQSLGQGLEFLIYFQGNSAPDKSGLPSDRFSAERTGGSVSTLTIQRTQQEDSAVYLCASSLAKGNEQFFGPGTRLTVL.

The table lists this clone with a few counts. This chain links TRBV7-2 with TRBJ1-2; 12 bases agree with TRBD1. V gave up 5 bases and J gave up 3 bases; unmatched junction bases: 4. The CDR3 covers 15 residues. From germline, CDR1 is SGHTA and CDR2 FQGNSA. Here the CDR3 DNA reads TGTGCCAGCAGCATCGGGACAGGGGGCGACTATGGCTACACCTTC. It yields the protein CASSIGTGGDYGYTF.